These 31 T cell receptor beta chains originate from one sample sequenced in a study of low-dose radiotherapy and immunotherapy resistance in tumors. Primers used for first-strand cDNA, a TRAV- and TRBV-specific set, covered both alpha and beta chains. A constant-region primer paired with the V-primer adapter amplified TCRs over about 19 PCR cycles. TCRdb processed the reads anew with MiXCR; each CDR3 protein has one entry. The top ten hold around 5.4% of the sample, which has about 30,000 distinct CDR3 sequences, less than 65% seen once. Documented time point: after trial treatment. Treatment described: LDRT plus nivolumab, ipilimumab, low-dose cyclophosphamide and aspirin (RACIN trial). The source was PBMCs, collected after low-dose radiotherapy plus immunotherapy. These receptors were collected from a male donor with gallbladder cancer.

This clonotype was seen just once. This rearrangement joins TRBV5-6 to TRBJ1-1; TRBD1 might be the D (6 bases). This CDR3 region has 15 residues. In germline, CDR1 is SGHDT, CDR2 YYEEEE. V was pared by 4 bases and J by 3 bases, with 16 bases between. The CDR3 loop reads CASSREMGGYTEAFF. The CDR3 nucleotides are TGTGCCAGCAGCCGAGAAATGGGGGGCTACACTGAAGCTTTCTTT.

This clonotype was found many times. The V call is TRBV13, the J call TRBJ2-3; possibly TRBD1 for D (5 bases). Germline CDR1 is PRHDT and CDR2 is FYEKMQ (reference sequence). Trimming left V 0 bases short and J 1 base short, with 5 bases between. The length of the CDR3 is 14 residues. Written as DNA, the CDR3 is TGTGCCAGCAGCTTAGGACAGGGCACAGATACGCAGTATTTT. As protein: CASSLGQGTDTQYF.

V usage is TRBV6-6 and J usage is TRBJ2-1; 11 nucleotides line up with TRBD2. CDR3 length: 19 amino acids. Trimming removed 6 bases from V and 5 bases from J; junction bases left unmatched: 18. CDR1 is MNHNY and CDR2 is SVGAGI in the germline V gene (reference sequence). CDR3 sequence: CASRAKGQGASGRNNEQFF. In nucleotides, the CDR3 is TGTGCCAGCAGGGCGAAAGGTCAGGGGGCTAGCGGGAGGAACAATGAGCAGTTCTTC.

This clonotype has ten or more counts. J is TRBJ2-2 and V is TRBV12-3 or TRBV12-4, with 10 bases aligning to TRBD1. The CDR3 is 16 residues long. The trim removed 4 bases at V and 1 base at J, leaving 3 bases unmatched. This chain's CDR3 is CASSSGTGVNTGELFF. CDR3 coding DNA: TGTGCCAGCAGTTCCGGGACAGGGGTGAACACCGGGGAGCTGTTTTTT.

This clonotype qualifies as medium-sized. The V and J genes are TRBV5-1 and TRBJ2-2, with D hard to call. The germline V and J ends were trimmed by 4 bases and 5 bases, with 9 bases remaining between them. Germline-derived CDR1 and CDR2 are SGHRS and YFSETQ. The length of the CDR3 is 13 residues. DNA of the CDR3: TGCGCCAGCAGCCCAGACTCTACCGGGGAGCTGTTTTTT. It encodes CASSPDSTGELFF.

This clonotype was recorded a few times. The chain links TRBV2 to TRBJ1-1; D not resolved. The CDR3 is made up of 13 amino acids. CDR1 and CDR2 (germline): SNHLY, FYNNEI. Trimming pared 4 bases from V and 4 bases from J, leaving 10 bases between. The CDR3 reads CASSVNMRTEAFF. The DNA of the CDR3 is TGTGCCAGCAGTGTAAACATGCGCACTGAAGCTTTCTTT.

This clonotype was recorded at least ten times. The CDR3 region is CASSVVAGSTDTQYF. DNA of the CDR3: TGTGCCAGCAGCGTAGTCGCGGGTTCGACAGATACGCAGTATTTT. The V call is TRBV9, the J call TRBJ2-3; a weak D match, TRBD2 (5 bases). The CDR3 totals 15 residues. Trimming removed 0 bases at V and 3 bases at J, with 11 bases between. Per germline, CDR1 SGDLS and CDR2 YYNGEE.

This clonotype was seen just once. The rearrangement links TRBV30 to TRBJ1-2; the match to TRBD1 covers 8 bases. Germline V gene sequence: CDR1 GTSNPN, CDR2 SVGIG (reference sequence). Germline trimming cut 7 bases from V and 1 base from J; bases unmatched to any gene: 5. There are 13 residues in the CDR3. The CDR3 protein is CASPDRGNYGYTF. The DNA for the CDR3 is TGTGCCTCCCCCGACAGGGGTAACTATGGCTACACCTTC.

The chain employs TRBV6-2 or TRBV6-3 and TRBJ1-3; D may be TRBD1 (6 bases). V lost 4 bases and J 0 bases, leaving 16 bases between the germline ends. CDR1 is MNHEY, CDR2 SVGEGT, per germline. This CDR3 comprises 17 residues. The DNA for the CDR3 is TGTGCCAGCAGTTGGGAGGGGCAGGGGCGCTCTGGAAACACCATATATTTT. It yields the protein CASSWEGQGRSGNTIYF.

The chain has TRBV29-1 and TRBJ2-1, with D tentatively TRBD1 (6 bases). The V end was cut by 7 bases, the J end by 6 bases, with 13 bases between. The CDR3 spans 12 residues. Germline V gives CDR1 SQVTM, CDR2 ANQGSEA. The CDR3 nucleotides are TGCAGCGCCAGAGAACAGGGCAATGAGCAGTTCTTC. Translation: CSAREQGNEQFF.

The gene calls are TRBV14 and TRBJ2-3; D gene uncertain. The CDR3 totals 12 residues. V was trimmed by 5 bases and J by 5 bases, leaving 8 bases between them. Germline V gene sequence: CDR1 SGHDN, CDR2 FVKESK. The CDR3 is CASSTRRDTQYF. CDR3 DNA sequence: TGTGCCAGCAGCACAAGGCGAGATACGCAGTATTTT.

By its share, this clonotype is medium-sized. The chain carries TRBV12-3 or TRBV12-4 and TRBJ2-3, with TRBD2 matching 9 bases. The CDR3 runs to 14 residues. V shed 10 bases and J 4 bases; nucleotides not matched to a gene: 9. The CDR3 protein is CATGARGGPDTQYF. CDR3 nucleotides: TGTGCCACCGGGGCGCGGGGGGGCCCAGATACGCAGTATTTT.

This clonotype was recorded a few times. A read error is likely here: a far larger clone is one base away. This chain uses TRBV20-1 with TRBJ2-7; TRBD2 matches 10 bases. Germline V gives CDR1 DFQATT, CDR2 SNEGSKA (reference sequence). Losses at the gene ends were 2 bases for V and 7 bases for J; bases not matched to a gene: 11. This CDR3 spans 15 amino acids. The CDR3 loop reads CSARRTSGLYNEQYF. CDR3 DNA: TGCAGTGCTAGAAGGACTAGCGGCCTCTACAATGAGCAGTACTTC.

This clonotype qualifies as medium-sized. The genes are TRBV6-6 and TRBJ1-5; D gene uncertain. Germline CDR1 and CDR2: MNHNY and SVGAGI (reference sequence). Trimming shortened V by 0 bases and J by 5 bases, and 8 bases separated the two germline ends. The CDR3 length is 14 residues. As DNA, the CDR3 is TGTGCCAGCAGTTACTCTCTAGGGTATCAGCCCCAGCATTTT. This codes for CASSYSLGYQPQHF.

The chain uses TRBV5-1 and TRBJ2-7; TRBD2 matches 7 bases. The germline V gene encodes CDR1 SGHRS and CDR2 YFSETQ. With 7 bases clipped from V and 0 bases from J, the junction kept 10 bases outside the gene matches. This CDR3 has 15 amino acids. The CDR3 sequence: CASGEGTGDSYEQYF. DNA of the CDR3: TGCGCCAGCGGGGAGGGGACGGGGGACTCCTACGAGCAGTACTTC.

This chain links TRBV13 with TRBJ2-4; 7 bases map to TRBD2. Germline CDR1 PRHDT, CDR2 FYEKMQ (reference sequence). V lost 6 bases and J lost 2; bases outside the gene matches: 4. This CDR3 is 14 amino acids long. The CDR3 nucleotides read TGTGCCAGCAGTTGGCGGGAGTCCAAAAACATTCAGTACTTC. This translates into CASSWRESKNIQYF.

This clonotype was counted a few times. The chain uses TRBV14 and TRBJ2-3, with D possibly matching TRBD1 (6 bases). V was shortened by 0 bases and J by 6 bases, with 16 bases between the two germline ends. Per germline, CDR1 SGHDN and CDR2 FVKESK. CDR3 length equals 16 residues. This CDR3 reads CASSQDTGRNRDTQYF. Written as DNA, the CDR3 is TGTGCCAGCAGCCAAGATACAGGGCGAAATAGGGATACGCAGTATTTT.

The table lists this clonotype with many counts. V and J are TRBV7-2 and TRBJ2-7; D call uncertain. V was trimmed by 5 bases and J by 3 bases, leaving 14 bases between them. The germline CDR1 and CDR2 sequences are SGHTA and FQGNSA. The CDR3 extends over 14 amino acids. CDR3 in amino acids: CASSPLLRLYEQYF. CDR3 bases: TGTGCCAGCAGCCCCCTTTTGCGGCTCTACGAGCAGTACTTC.

This chain links TRBV29-1 with TRBJ1-2; tentatively, D is TRBD1 (6 bases). In germline, CDR1 is SQVTM, CDR2 ANQGSEA. The V gene lost 3 bases and the J gene lost 3 bases, with 20 bases spanning the gap. CDR3 length: 16 amino acids. CDR3 in DNA: TGCAGCGTTGATTTCGCGGGGGGCCGAGGATACTATGGCTACACCTTC. Protein sequence: CSVDFAGGRGYYGYTF.

This chain joins TRBV6-2 or TRBV6-3 and TRBJ2-1; D uncertain. Germline V lookup: CDR1 MNHEY, CDR2 SVGEGT. This CDR3 contains 15 residues. V lost 4 bases, J lost 8 bases, and 18 bases lay in between. This CDR3 is CASSSRLPVVDEQFF. CDR3 DNA: TGTGCCAGCAGTTCCCGACTCCCGGTTGTCGATGAGCAGTTCTTC.

J is TRBJ2-1 and V is TRBV29-1; TRBD2 agrees at 10 bases. Germline values: CDR1 SQVTM, CDR2 ANQGSEA. This CDR3 region has 13 residues. Trimming removed 6 bases from V and 8 bases from J; junction bases left unmatched: 7. CDR3 bases: TGCAGCGTAGCGAGCGGGAGGGCCCATGAGCAGTTCTTC. It encodes CSVASGRAHEQFF.

This clonotype occurred many times. The chain recombines TRBV30 with TRBJ1-1, with D maybe TRBD1 (6 bases). With 2 bases removed from V and 1 base from J, the gap between germline ends came to 14 bases. CDR3 length equals 15 residues. Per germline, CDR1 GTSNPN and CDR2 SVGIG (reference sequence). CDR3 coding DNA: TGTGCCTGGAGTTCGTTCGGGGGCTCGAACACTGAAGCTTTCTTT. It yields the protein CAWSSFGGSNTEAFF.

The sample holds many counts of this clonotype. V usage is TRBV4-2 and J usage is TRBJ1-1; 7 bases are a match to TRBD1. V was clipped by 5 bases and J by 0 bases; unmatched bases: 9. Germline-derived CDR1 and CDR2 are LGHNA and YNFKEQ. This CDR3 is built from 16 residues. CDR3 protein: CASSTVQGSLNTEAFF. CDR3 DNA sequence: TGTGCCAGCAGCACCGTACAGGGGAGTCTGAACACTGAAGCTTTCTTT.

The chain carries TRBV4-1 and TRBJ2-2; D is unclear. The CDR3 totals 12 residues. Germline values: CDR1 MGHRA, CDR2 YSYEKL. Trimming removed 0 bases from V and 8 bases from J, with 4 bases in between. The CDR3 bases are TGCGCCAGCAGCCAAGATGGAGGGGAGCTGTTTTTT. This sequence encodes CASSQDGGELFF.

There are many counts of this clonotype. The chain links TRBV28 to TRBJ2-2, with D unresolved. Per germline, CDR1 MDHEN and CDR2 SYDVKM. Deletions cut 2 bases from V and 4 bases from J, with 14 bases between. This CDR3 spans 16 amino acids. The CDR3 region is CASSLSAADTTGELFF. In DNA, the CDR3 is TGTGCCAGCAGTTTAAGCGCTGCTGATACCACCGGGGAGCTGTTTTTT.

This clonotype is categorized as medium-sized. V usage is TRBV7-9 and J usage is TRBJ2-6, with 7 bases identical to TRBD1. This CDR3 region has 13 residues. The V gene's germline CDR1 is SEHNR and CDR2 FQNEAQ (reference sequence). The V and J ends lost 10 bases and 2 bases, in that order; junction bases with no gene match: 2. DNA for the CDR3: TGTGCCAAAGACAGGGCTGGGGCCAACGTCCTGACTTTC. Translated, it gives CAKDRAGANVLTF.

At least ten counts were recorded for this clonotype. The chain joins TRBV30 to TRBJ2-4, with D possibly TRBD1 on 7 matching bases. The germline V gene has CDR1 GTSNPN and CDR2 SVGIG (reference sequence). This CDR3 spans 17 amino acids. V dropped 0 bases and J dropped 0 bases, with 15 bases sitting between them. The CDR3 DNA reads as TGTGCCTGGAGTGTAGGGGGGACAGTCGTAGCCAAAAACATTCAGTACTTC. Its protein is CAWSVGGTVVAKNIQYF.

There are many counts of this clonotype. The chain recombines TRBV5-1 with TRBJ2-5; D call uncertain. The CDR3 has 14 residues. The V end lost 0 bases, the J end lost 4 bases, and 10 bases lay between the germline ends. Germline values: CDR1 SGHRS, CDR2 YFSETQ. DNA for the CDR3: TGCGCCAGCAGCTTGGTTGCCCGTCCAGAGACCCAGTACTTC. Protein product: CASSLVARPETQYF.

The rearrangement uses TRBV10-3 and TRBJ1-2; maybe TRBD1 (5 bases). The V gene lost 2 bases and the J gene lost 3 bases, with 10 bases spanning the gap. Germline V lookup: CDR1 ENHRY, CDR2 SYGVKD. The CDR3 is 14 residues long. CDR3 nucleotides: TGTGCCATCAGTGAGGGACAATGGGACTATGGCTACACCTTC. Amino acid sequence: CAISEGQWDYGYTF.

DNA for the CDR3: TGTGCCACCAGTGATGTTCGCCCTAGCGGGCGCTCCTACAATGAGCAGTTCTTC. This sequence encodes CATSDVRPSGRSYNEQFF. The rearrangement links TRBV24-1 to TRBJ2-1; 8 nucleotides match TRBD2. Losses at the gene ends were 3 bases for V and 0 bases for J; bases not matched to a gene: 9. This CDR3 comprises 18 residues. CDR1 and CDR2 (germline): KGHDR, SFDVKD.

This clonotype has a handful of counts. V is TRBV5-6 and J is TRBJ2-1, with a weak D call TRBD2 (7 bases). Germline CDR1 and CDR2: SGHDT and YYEEEE. Trimming removed 0 bases from V and 6 bases from J, with 13 bases in between. The CDR3 consists of 15 residues. CDR3 bases: TGTGCCAGCAGCTTGGATAGGGGGGGGGGCAATGAGCAGTTCTTC. Translated: CASSLDRGGGNEQFF.